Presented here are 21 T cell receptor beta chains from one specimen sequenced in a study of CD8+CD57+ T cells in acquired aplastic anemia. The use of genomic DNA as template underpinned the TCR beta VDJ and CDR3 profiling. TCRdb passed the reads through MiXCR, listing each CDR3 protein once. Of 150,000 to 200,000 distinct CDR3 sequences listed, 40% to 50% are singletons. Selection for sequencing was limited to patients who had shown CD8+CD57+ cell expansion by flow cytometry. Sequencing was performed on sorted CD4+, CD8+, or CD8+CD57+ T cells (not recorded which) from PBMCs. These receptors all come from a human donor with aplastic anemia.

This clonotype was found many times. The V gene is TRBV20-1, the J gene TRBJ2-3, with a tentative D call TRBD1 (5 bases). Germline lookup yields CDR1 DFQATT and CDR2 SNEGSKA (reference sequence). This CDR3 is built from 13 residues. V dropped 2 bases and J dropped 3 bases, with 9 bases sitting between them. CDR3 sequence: CSARSQGTDTQYF. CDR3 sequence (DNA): TGCAGTGCTAGAAGTCAGGGAACAGATACGCAGTATTTT.

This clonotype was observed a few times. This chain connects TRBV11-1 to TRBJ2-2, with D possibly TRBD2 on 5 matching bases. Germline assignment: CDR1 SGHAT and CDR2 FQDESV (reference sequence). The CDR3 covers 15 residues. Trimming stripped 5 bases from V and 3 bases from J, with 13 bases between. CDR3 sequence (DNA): TGTGCCAGCAGCCCGGCCGCGGGCTACACCGGGGAGCTGTTTTTT. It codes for CASSPAAGYTGELFF.

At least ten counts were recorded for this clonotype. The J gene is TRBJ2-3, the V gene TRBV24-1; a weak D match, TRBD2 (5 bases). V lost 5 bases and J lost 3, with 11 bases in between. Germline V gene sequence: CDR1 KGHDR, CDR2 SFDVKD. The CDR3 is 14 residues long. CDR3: CATSVTGKTDTQYF. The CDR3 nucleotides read TGTGCCACCAGTGTCACGGGAAAAACAGATACGCAGTATTTT.

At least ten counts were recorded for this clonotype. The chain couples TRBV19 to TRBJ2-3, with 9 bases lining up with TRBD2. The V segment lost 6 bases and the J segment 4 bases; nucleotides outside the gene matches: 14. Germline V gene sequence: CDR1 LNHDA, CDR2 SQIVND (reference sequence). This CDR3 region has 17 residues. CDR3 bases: TGTGCCAGTAGCCACGTGGGGGGACTAGCAGGCTCAGATACGCAGTATTTT. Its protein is CASSHVGGLAGSDTQYF.

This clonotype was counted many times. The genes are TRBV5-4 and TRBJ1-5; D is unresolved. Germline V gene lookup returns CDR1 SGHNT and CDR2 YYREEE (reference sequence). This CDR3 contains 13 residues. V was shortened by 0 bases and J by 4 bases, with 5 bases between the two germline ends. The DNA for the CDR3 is TGTGCCAGCAGCTTGGAACAGAATCAGCCCCAGCATTTT. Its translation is CASSLEQNQPQHF.

The CDR3 region is CASSLTARNTEAFF. CDR3 bases: TGTGCCAGCAGCTTGACAGCCCGGAACACTGAAGCTTTCTTT. This chain uses TRBV7-2 with TRBJ1-1; perhaps TRBD1 as D (5 bases). Germline V gene lookup returns CDR1 SGHTA and CDR2 FQGNSA. The CDR3 consists of 14 residues. Trimming cost V 3 bases and J 1 base, with 9 bases left between them.

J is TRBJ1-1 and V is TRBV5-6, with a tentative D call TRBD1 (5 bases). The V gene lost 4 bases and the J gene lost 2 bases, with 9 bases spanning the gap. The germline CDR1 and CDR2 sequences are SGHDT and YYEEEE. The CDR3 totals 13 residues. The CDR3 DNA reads TGTGCCAGCAGCGACAGCTTTAACACTGAAGCTTTCTTT. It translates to CASSDSFNTEAFF.

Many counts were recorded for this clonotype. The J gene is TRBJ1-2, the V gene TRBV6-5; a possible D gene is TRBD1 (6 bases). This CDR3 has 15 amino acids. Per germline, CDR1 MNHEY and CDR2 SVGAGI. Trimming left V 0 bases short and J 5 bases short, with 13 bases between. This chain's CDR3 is CASSYSGANGYGYTF. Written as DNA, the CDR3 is TGTGCCAGCAGTTACTCGGGGGCGAACGGTTATGGCTACACCTTC.

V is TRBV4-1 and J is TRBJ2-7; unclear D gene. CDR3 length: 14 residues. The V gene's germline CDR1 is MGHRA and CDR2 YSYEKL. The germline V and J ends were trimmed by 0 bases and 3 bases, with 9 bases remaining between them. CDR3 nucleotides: TGCGCCAGCAGCCAAGATTCAGGTGGCTACGAGCAGTACTTC. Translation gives CASSQDSGGYEQYF.

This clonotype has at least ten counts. The CDR3 sequence is CSASRSQGAGSYYGYTF. DNA for the CDR3: TGCAGTGCTAGTCGTTCGCAGGGAGCGGGATCGTATTATGGCTACACCTTC. The rearrangement links TRBV20-1 to TRBJ1-2, with D perhaps matching TRBD1 (5 bases). Trimming took off 3 bases at V and 5 bases at J, with 25 bases between the two ends. Germline values: CDR1 DFQATT, CDR2 SNEGSKA (reference sequence). The CDR3 has 17 residues.

CDR3 amino acids: CATSRDPDHTQYF. The CDR3 DNA follows: TGTGCCACCAGCAGAGATCCAGACCATACGCAGTATTTT. The chain is built from TRBV15 and TRBJ2-3; D not certain. Germline lookup yields CDR1 LNHNV and CDR2 YYDKDF (reference sequence). This CDR3 has 13 residues. V was trimmed by 0 bases and J by 7 bases, leaving 8 bases between them. The complete variable domain, with remaining parts taken from reference TRBV15 and TRBJ2-3, reads DAMVIQNPRYQVTQFGKPVTLSCSQTLNHNVMYWYQQKSSQAPKLLFHYYDKDFNNEADTPDNFQSRRPNTSFCFLDIRSPGLGDTAMYLCATSRDPDHTQYFGPGTRLTVL.

This chain's CDR3 is CARVYRGSYNEQFF. CDR3 coding DNA: TGTGCTAGAGTCTACAGGGGGTCCTACAATGAGCAGTTCTTC. This sequence joins TRBV5-6 and TRBJ2-1; 8 bases map to TRBD1. Germline CDR1 SGHDT, CDR2 YYEEEE. This CDR3 is 14 amino acids long.

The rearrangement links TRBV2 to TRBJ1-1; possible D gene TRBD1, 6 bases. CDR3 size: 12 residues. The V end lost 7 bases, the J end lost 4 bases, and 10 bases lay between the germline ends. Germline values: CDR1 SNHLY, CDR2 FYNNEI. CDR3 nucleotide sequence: TGTGCCAGCATTCAGGGGACCACTGAAGCTTTCTTT. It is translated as CASIQGTTEAFF.

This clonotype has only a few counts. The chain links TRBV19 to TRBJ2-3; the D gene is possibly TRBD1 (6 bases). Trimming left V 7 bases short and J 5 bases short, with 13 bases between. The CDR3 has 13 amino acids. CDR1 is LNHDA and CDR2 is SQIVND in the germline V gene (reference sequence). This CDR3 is CASTLPGEDTQYF. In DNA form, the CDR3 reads TGTGCCAGTACCCTCCCAGGGGAAGATACGCAGTATTTT.

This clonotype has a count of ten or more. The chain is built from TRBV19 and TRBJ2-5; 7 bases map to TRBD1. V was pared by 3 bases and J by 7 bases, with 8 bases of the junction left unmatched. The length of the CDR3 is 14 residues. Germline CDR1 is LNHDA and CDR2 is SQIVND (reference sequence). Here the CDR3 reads CASSMRGLAVTQYF. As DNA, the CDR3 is TGTGCCAGTAGTATGAGGGGGCTGGCGGTGACCCAGTACTTC.

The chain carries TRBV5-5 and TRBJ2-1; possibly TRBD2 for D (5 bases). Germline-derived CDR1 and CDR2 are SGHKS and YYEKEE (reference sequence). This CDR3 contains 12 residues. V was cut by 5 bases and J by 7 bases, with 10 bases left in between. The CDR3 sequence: CASSASRNEQFF. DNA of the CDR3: TGTGCCAGCAGTGCTAGCCGTAATGAGCAGTTCTTC.

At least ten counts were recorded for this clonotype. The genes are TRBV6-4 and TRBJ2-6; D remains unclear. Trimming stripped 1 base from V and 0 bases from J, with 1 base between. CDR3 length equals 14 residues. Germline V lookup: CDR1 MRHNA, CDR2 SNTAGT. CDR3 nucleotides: TGTGCCAGCAGTGACTTCTCTGGGGCCAACGTCCTGACTTTC. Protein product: CASSDFSGANVLTF.

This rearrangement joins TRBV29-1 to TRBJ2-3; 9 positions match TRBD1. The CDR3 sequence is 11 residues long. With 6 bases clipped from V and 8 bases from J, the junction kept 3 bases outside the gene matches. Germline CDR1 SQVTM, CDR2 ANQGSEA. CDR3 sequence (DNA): TGCAGCGTGCTGACAGGGGGTACGCAGTATTTT. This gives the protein CSVLTGGTQYF.

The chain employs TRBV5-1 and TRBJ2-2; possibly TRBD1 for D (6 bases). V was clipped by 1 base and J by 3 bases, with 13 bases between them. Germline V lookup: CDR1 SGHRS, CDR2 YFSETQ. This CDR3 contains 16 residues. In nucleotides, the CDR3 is TGCGCCAGCAGCTTGTTTGGGGGCTCGGACACCGGGGAGCTGTTTTTT. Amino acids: CASSLFGGSDTGELFF.

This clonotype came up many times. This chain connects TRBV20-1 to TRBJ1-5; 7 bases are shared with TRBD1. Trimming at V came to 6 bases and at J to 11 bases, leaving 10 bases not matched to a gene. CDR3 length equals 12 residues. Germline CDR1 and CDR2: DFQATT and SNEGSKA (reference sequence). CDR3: CSAPGQRGAQHF. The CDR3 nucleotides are TGCAGTGCACCGGGACAGCGGGGGGCCCAGCATTTT.

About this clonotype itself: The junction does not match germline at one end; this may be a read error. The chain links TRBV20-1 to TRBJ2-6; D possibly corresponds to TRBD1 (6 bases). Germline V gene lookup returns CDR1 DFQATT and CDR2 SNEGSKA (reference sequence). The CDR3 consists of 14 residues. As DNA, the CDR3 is TGCAGTGCAAGAGACAGGCCTGGGGCCAACGTCCTGACTTTC. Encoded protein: CSARDRPGANVLTF.